The source of this TCR beta chain is a study of T cell responses to AZD1222 COVID-19 vaccine. CDR3 length: 13 residues. V lost 5 bases, J lost 7 bases, and 3 bases stayed unmatched. Per germline, CDR1 SGHVS and CDR2 FQNEAQ. Clones were read by immunoSEQ multiplex PCR, and TCRdb kept only the in-frame ones, dropping some. The sample carries about 150,000 clones, approximately 90% recorded once. V usage is TRBV7-8 and J usage is TRBJ2-5, with 11 bases aligning to TRBD1. The TCR originated in an adult in good health. The source was peripheral blood, collected on day 0 of AZD1222 vaccination. CDR3 sequence: CASSLGTGGTQYF. The CDR3 DNA sequence: TGTGCCAGCAGCCTCGGGACAGGGGGGACCCAGTACTTC. The full variable domain, completed using reference TRBV7-8 and TRBJ2-5, is GAGVSQSPRYKVAKRGQDVALRCDPISGHVSLFWYQQALGQGPEFLTYFQNEAQLDKSGLPSDRFFAERPEGSVSTLKIQRTQQEDSAVYLCASSLGTGGTQYFGPGTRLLVL.